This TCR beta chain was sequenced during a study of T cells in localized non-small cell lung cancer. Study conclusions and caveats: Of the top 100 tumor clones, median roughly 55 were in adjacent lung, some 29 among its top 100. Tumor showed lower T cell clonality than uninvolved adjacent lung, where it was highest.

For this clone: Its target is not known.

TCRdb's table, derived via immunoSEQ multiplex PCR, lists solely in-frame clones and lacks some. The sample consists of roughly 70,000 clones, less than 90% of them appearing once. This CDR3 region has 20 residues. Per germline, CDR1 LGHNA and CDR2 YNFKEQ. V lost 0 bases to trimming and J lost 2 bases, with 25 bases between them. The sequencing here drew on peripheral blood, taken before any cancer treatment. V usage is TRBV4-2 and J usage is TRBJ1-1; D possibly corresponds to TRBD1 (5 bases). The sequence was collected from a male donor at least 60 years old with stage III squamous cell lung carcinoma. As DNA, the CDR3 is TGTGCCAGCAGCCAAGAAGCTCAGATACAGGCCACCCTTTCAAACACTGAAGCTTTCTTT. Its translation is CASSQEAQIQATLSNTEAFF.